Described below is a single T cell receptor (beta chain) sequence and its context. Its antigen is not yet known. No much larger clonotype is one base removed from it; base qualities were not supplied. This sample is drawn from a study of OX40 agonist ivuxolimab in advanced cancers. Background for the entire study: Ivuxolimab was an agonistic, fully human IgG2 monoclonal antibody directed against OX40 (CD134), a costimulatory receptor. Intravenous ivuxolimab was administered to patients every 2 weeks at six dose levels: 0.01, 0.1, 0.3, 1.5, 3 and 10 mg/kg. Among the approximately 50 dose-escalation patients, about 20 had hepatocellular carcinoma, roughly 15 melanoma, 9 renal cell carcinoma and 9 head and neck cancer. In the dose-escalation cohort, 82.7% of patients were male, and the mean age was approximately 60 years with a range of about 20 to 79. Prior anti-PD-1, anti-PD-L1 or anti-CTLA-4 therapy was permitted, and checkpoint inhibitors had been received by under 50% of dose-escalation patients. Three dose-escalation patients achieved partial responses, one with hepatocellular carcinoma and two with cutaneous melanoma. Peripheral TCRbeta sequencing was intended to test whether TCR sequence diversity was altered and clonal T-cell expansion was caused by ivuxolimab. The paper reports the monotherapy dose-escalation portion (N = 52 patients) of the phase I ivuxolimab trial.

The CDR3 measures 15 amino acids from cysteine to phenylalanine. The entry retains the CDR3 DNA only, 45 bases that are in frame from base 1. The V and J ends are trimmed by 10 bases and 3 bases, leaving 19 bases between them. CDR1 and CDR2 were assigned from the germline V gene (reference sequence) as MNHEY and SMNVEV. Patients with autoimmune disease history or receiving systemic immunosuppression were excluded from the trial. Peripheral blood for TCR sequencing was collected from all dose cohorts at baseline, on cycle 4 day 1, and on cycle 7 day 1. Samples came from an open-label, multicenter, first-in-human phase I dose-escalation trial of ivuxolimab. Adults with locally advanced or metastatic head and neck squamous cell, hepatocellular, melanoma or renal cell carcinoma were enrolled in the trial. CD4+ and CD8+ T cells were sorted separately from peripheral blood before TCR sequencing. The investigation overall reported the following: Antigen specificity was not determined for the clonally expanded peripheral T cells. After ivuxolimab, more expanded clones were found on average in CD8+ T cells than in CD4+ T cells. At doses of 0.1 to 3.0 mg/kg, clonal expansion of both CD4+ and CD8+ T cells in blood was seen between baseline and week 6. In partial responders in the 0.1-3.0 mg/kg groups, normalized peripheral clonal expansion was found to be among the lowest, especially among CD8+ T cells. Low levels of normalized T-cell clonal expansion were also seen in some nonresponding patients.

To sequence the TCRbeta CDR3 region, genomic DNA was isolated from the sorted cells. The immunoSEQ Assay was used to sequence the TCRbeta CDR3 regions. This immuneACCESS table, as held by TCRdb, lists in-frame sequences with V and J called but not all clones. Of the missing ones, under half trace to an unresolved V gene in checked studies; the others have no known cause. The sample table shows fewer than 85,000 clones, and 83% are seen once. The ten largest clones take up around 0.73% of the sample. The TCR sequence derives from an adult with an advanced solid tumor such as melanoma, head and neck, liver or kidney cancer. The receptor chain draws on TRBV27 and TRBJ2-1; the D assignment is uncertain and may be TRBD1 or TRBD2, with 5 bases supporting each. The material was CD4+ or CD8+ T cells sorted from blood, obtained in a trial of the OX40 agonist ivuxolimab. The CDR3 region reads CATGRPRPVYNEQFF. The bases are TGTGCCACGGGGCGCCCGCGGCCCGTCTACAATGAGCAGTTCTTC.